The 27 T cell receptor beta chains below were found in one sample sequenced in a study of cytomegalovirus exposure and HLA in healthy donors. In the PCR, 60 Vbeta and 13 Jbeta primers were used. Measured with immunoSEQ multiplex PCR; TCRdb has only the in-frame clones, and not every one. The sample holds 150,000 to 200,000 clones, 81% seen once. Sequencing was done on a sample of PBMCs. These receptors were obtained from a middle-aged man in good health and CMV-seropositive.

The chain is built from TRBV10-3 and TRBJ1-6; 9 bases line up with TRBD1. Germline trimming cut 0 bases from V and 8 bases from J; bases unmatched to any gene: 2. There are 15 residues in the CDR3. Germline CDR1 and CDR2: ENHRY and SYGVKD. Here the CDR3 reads CAISESWTGDSPLHF. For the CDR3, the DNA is TGTGCCATCAGTGAGTCCTGGACAGGGGATTCACCCCTCCACTTT.

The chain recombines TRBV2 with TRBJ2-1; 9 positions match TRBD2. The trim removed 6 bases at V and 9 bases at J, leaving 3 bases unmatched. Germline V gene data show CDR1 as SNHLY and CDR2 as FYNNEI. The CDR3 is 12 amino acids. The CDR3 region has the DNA TGTGCCAGCAGGCGGGGGGGCCTTGAGCAGTTCTTC. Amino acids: CASRRGGLEQFF.

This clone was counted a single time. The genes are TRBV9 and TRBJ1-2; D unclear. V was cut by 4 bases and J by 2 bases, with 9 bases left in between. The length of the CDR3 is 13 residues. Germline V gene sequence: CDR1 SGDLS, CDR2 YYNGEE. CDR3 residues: CASSLTRNYGYTF. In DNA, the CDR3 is TGTGCCAGCAGCTTGACAAGAAACTATGGCTACACCTTC.

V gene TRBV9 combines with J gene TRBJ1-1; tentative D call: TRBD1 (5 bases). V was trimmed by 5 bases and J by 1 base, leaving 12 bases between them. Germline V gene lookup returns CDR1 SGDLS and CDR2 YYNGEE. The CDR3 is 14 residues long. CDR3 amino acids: CASRPGGRNTEAFF. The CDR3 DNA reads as TGTGCCAGCAGACCGGGGGGGAGGAACACTGAAGCTTTCTTT.

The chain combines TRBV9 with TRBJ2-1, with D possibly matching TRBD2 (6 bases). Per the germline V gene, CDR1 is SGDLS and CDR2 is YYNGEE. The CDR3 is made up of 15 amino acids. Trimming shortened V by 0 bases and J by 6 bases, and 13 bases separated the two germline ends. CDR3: CASSVELATSNEQFF. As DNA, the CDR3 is TGTGCCAGCAGCGTAGAGCTAGCGACGTCCAATGAGCAGTTCTTC. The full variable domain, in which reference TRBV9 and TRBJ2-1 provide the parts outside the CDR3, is DSGVTQTPKHLITATGQRVTLRCSPRSGDLSVYWYQQSLDQGLQFLIQYYNGEERAKGNILERFSAQQFPDLHSELNLSSLELGDSALYFCASSVELATSNEQFFGPGTRLTVL.

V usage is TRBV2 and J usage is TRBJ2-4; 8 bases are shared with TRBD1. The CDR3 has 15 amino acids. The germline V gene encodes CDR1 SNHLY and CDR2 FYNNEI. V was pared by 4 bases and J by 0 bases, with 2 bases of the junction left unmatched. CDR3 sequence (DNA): TGTGCCAGCAGTGGGACAGGGTTAGCCAAAAACATTCAGTACTTC. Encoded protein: CASSGTGLAKNIQYF.

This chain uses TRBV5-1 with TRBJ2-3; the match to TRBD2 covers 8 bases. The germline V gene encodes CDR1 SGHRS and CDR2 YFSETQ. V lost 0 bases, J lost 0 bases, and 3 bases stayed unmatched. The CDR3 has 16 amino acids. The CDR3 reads CASSLETSGSTDTQYF. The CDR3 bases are TGCGCCAGCAGCTTGGAAACTAGCGGAAGCACAGATACGCAGTATTTT.

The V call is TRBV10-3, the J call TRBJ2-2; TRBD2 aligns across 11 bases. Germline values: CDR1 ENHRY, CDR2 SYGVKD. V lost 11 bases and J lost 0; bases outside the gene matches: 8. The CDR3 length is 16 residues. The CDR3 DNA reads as TGTGCCGCCCGTAGTAGCGGGGGGGCGAACACCGGGGAGCTGTTTTTT. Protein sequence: CAARSSGGANTGELFF.

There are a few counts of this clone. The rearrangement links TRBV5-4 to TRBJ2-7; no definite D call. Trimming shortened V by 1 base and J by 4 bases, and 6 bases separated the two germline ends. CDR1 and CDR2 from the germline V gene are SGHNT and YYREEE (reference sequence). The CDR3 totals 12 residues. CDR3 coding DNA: TGTGCCAGCAGCTTGATCGGTTACGAGCAGTACTTC. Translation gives CASSLIGYEQYF. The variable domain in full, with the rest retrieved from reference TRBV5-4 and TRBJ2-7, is ETGVTQSPTHLIKTRGQQVTLRCSSQSGHNTVSWYQQALGQGPQFIFQYYREEENGRGNFPPRFSGLQFPNYSSELNVNALELDDSALYLCASSLIGYEQYFGPGTRLTVT.

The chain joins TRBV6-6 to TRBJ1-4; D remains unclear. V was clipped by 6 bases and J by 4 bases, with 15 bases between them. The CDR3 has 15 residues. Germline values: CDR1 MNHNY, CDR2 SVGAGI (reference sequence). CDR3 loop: CASSLGSGNNEKLFF. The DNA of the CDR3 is TGTGCCAGCAGCTTAGGTTCGGGTAATAATGAAAAACTGTTTTTT.

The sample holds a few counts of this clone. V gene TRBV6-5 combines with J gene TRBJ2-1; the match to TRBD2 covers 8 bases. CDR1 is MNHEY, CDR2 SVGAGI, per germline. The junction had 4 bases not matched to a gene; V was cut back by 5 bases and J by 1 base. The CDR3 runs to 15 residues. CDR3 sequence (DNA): TGTGCCAGCAGTACCGGGACTAGTTCCTACAATGAGCAGTTCTTC. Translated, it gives CASSTGTSSYNEQFF.

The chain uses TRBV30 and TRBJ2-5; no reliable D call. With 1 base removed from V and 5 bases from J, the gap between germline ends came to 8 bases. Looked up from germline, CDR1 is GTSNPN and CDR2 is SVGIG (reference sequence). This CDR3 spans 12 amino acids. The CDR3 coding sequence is TGTGCCTGGAGTGAGCCTTCCGAGACCCAGTACTTC. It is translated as CAWSEPSETQYF.

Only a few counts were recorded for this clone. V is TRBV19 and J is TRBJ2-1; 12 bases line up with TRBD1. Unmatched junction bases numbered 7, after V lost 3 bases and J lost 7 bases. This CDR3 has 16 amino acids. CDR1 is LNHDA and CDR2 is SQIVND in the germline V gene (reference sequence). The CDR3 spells CASSMGGQGAGNEQFF. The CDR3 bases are TGTGCCAGTAGTATGGGGGGACAGGGGGCGGGTAATGAGCAGTTCTTC.

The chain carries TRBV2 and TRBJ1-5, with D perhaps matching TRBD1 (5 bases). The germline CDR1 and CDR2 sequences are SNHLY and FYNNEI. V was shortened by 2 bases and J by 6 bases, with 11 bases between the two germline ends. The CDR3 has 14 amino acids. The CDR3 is CASSELRGGQPQHF. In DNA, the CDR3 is TGTGCCAGCAGTGAACTAAGGGGCGGTCAGCCCCAGCATTTT.

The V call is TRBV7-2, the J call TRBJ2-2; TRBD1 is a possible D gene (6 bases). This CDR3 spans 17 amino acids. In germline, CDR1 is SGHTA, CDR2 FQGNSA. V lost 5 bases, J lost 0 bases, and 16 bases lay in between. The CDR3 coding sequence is TGTGCCAGCAGCCCTAGGCCGGGACAACCGAACACCGGGGAGCTGTTTTTT. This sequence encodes CASSPRPGQPNTGELFF.

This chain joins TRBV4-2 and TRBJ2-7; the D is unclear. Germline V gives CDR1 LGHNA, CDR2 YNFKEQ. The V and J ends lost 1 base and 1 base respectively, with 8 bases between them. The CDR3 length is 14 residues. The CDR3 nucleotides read TGTGCCAGCAGCCAAGGTTGGGCTTCCTACGAGCAGTACTTC. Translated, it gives CASSQGWASYEQYF.

CDR3 amino acids: CASSPEMNTEAFF. Written as DNA, the CDR3 is TGCGCCAGCAGCCCCGAGATGAACACTGAAGCTTTCTTT. The chain employs TRBV5-1 and TRBJ1-1; D call uncertain. Germline CDR1 SGHRS, CDR2 YFSETQ. The CDR3 covers 13 residues. V gave up 4 bases and J gave up 0 bases, with 7 bases separating them. The whole variable domain, filled in from reference TRBV5-1 and TRBJ1-1, reads KAGVTQTPRYLIKTRGQQVTLSCSPISGHRSVSWYQQTPGQGLQFLFEYFSETQRNKGNFPGRFSGRQFSNSRSEMNVSTLELGDSALYLCASSPEMNTEAFFGQGTRLTVV.

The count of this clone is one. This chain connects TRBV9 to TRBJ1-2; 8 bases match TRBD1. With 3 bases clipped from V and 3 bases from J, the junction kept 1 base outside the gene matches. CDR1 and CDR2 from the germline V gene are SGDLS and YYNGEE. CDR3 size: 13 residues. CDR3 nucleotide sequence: TGTGCCAGCAGCGCGGGACAGGACTATGGCTACACCTTC. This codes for CASSAGQDYGYTF.

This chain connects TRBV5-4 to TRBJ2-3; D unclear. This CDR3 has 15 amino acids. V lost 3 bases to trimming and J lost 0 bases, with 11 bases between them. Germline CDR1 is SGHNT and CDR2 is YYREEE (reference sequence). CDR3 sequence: CASSWALSSTDTQYF. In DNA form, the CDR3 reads TGTGCCAGCAGCTGGGCTCTCTCTAGCACAGATACGCAGTATTTT.

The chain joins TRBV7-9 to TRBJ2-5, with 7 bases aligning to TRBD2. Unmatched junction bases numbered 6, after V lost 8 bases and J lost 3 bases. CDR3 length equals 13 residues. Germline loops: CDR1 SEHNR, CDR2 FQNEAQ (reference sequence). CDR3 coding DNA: TGTGCCAGCCTACGGGGGGATAAAGAGACCCAGTACTTC. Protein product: CASLRGDKETQYF. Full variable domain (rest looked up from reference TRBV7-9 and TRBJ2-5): DTGVSQNPRHKITKRGQNVTFRCDPISEHNRLYWYRQTLGQGPEFLTYFQNEAQLEKSRLLSDRFSAERPKGSFSTLEIQRTEQGDSAMYLCASLRGDKETQYFGPGTRLLVL.

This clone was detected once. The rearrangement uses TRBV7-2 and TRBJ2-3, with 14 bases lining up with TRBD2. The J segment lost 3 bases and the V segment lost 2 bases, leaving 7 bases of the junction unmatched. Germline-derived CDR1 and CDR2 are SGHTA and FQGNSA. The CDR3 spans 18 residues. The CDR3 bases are TGTGCCAGCAGCTTAAGTCGACTAGCGGGAGGGTGGACAGATACGCAGTATTTT. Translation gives CASSLSRLAGGWTDTQYF.

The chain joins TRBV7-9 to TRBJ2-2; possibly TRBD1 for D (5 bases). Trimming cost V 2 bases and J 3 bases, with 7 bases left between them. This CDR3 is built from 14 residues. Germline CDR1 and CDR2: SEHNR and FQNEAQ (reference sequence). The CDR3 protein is CASSLTGYTGELFF. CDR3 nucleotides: TGTGCCAGCAGCTTAACAGGTTACACCGGGGAGCTGTTTTTT.

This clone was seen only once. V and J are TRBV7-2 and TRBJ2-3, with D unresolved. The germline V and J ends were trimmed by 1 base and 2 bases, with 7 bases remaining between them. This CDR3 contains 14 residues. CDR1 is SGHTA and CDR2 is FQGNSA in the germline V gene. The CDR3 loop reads CASSLVPYTDTQYF. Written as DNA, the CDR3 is TGTGCCAGCAGCTTAGTTCCGTACACAGATACGCAGTATTTT. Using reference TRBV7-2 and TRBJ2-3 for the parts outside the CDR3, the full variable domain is GAGVSQSPSNKVTEKGKDVELRCDPISGHTALYWYRQSLGQGLEFLIYFQGNSAPDKSGLPSDRFSAERTGGSVSTLTIQRTQQEDSAVYLCASSLVPYTDTQYFGPGTRLTVL.

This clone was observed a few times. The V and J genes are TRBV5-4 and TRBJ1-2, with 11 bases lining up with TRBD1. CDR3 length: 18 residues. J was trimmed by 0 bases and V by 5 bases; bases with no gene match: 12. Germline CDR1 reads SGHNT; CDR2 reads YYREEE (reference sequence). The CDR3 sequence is CASSSPDRGPNTNYGYTF. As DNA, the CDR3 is TGTGCCAGCAGTTCCCCGGACAGGGGGCCGAACACTAACTATGGCTACACCTTC. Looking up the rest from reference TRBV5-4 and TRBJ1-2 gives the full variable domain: ETGVTQSPTHLIKTRGQQVTLRCSSQSGHNTVSWYQQALGQGPQFIFQYYREEENGRGNFPPRFSGLQFPNYSSELNVNALELDDSALYLCASSSPDRGPNTNYGYTFGSGTRLTVV.

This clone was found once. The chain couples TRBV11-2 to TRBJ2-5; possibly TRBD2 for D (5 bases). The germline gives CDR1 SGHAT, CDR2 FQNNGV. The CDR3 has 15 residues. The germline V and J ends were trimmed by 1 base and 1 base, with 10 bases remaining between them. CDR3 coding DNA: TGTGCCAGCAGCTTAGTAGCGCCTCTCCAAGAGACCCAGTACTTC. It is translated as CASSLVAPLQETQYF.

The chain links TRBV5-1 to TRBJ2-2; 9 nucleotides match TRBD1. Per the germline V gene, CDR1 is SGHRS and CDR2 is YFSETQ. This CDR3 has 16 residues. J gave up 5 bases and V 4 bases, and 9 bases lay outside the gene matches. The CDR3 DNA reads TGCGCCAGCAGCGTCATAGGGACAGGGTCTACCGGGGAGCTGTTTTTT. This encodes CASSVIGTGSTGELFF.

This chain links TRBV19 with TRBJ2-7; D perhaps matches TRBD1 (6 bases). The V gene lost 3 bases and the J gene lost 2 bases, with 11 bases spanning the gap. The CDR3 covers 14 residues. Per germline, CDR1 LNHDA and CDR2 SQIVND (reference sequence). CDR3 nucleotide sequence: TGTGCCAGTAGTATTGCCAGGGGAACCTACGAGCAGTACTTC. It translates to CASSIARGTYEQYF. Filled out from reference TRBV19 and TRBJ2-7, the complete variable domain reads DGGITQSPKYLFRKEGQNVTLSCEQNLNHDAMYWYRQDPGQGLRLIYYSQIVNDFQKGDIAEGYSVSREKKESFPLTVTSAQKNPTAFYLCASSIARGTYEQYFGPGTRLTVT.